The 21 T cell receptor beta chains reported below all come from one sample, sequenced in a study of patients and donors after allogeneic stem cell transplantation. MiXCR was run by TCRdb on the RT-PCR reads, yielding one entry per CDR3 protein. The repertoire has about 2,300 distinct CDR3 sequences, about 21% of them found once; the top ten carry around an eighth. What was sequenced was blood, either unsorted or a sorted T cell fraction (not recorded which). These receptors originate from a human donor who was either an allogeneic HSCT recipient or a stem cell or donor lymphocyte infusion donor (not recorded which). It is not recorded whose cells these are; they may come from a transplant donor.

The chain recombines TRBV12-5 with TRBJ2-5; 8 bases line up with TRBD1. Trimming took 3 bases from V and 5 from J; bases not matched to a gene: 5. The CDR3 is 14 amino acids. The germline V gene has CDR1 LGHNT and CDR2 FRNRAP. The CDR3 sequence: CASGFSGGDETQYF. In DNA form, the CDR3 reads TGTGCTAGTGGTTTCTCAGGGGGCGACGAGACCCAGTACTTC.

V gene TRBV20-1 combines with J gene TRBJ1-2, with D hard to call. The length of the CDR3 is 15 residues. V gave up 0 bases and J gave up 4 bases, with 15 bases separating them. CDR1 is DFQATT and CDR2 is SNEGSKA in the germline V gene (reference sequence). The CDR3 reads CSARDRRGQLYGYTF. The CDR3 bases are TGCAGTGCTAGAGATCGCCGTGGCCAACTCTATGGCTACACCTTC.

This clonotype has just a few counts. The rearrangement links TRBV5-1 to TRBJ1-6, with TRBD1 matching over 8 bases. The CDR3 contains 15 residues. V was clipped by 5 bases and J by 14 bases; unmatched bases: 15. From germline, CDR1 is SGHRS and CDR2 YFSETQ. CDR3 loop: CASSSSRDRSGSLHF. The CDR3 DNA is TGCGCCAGCAGTTCCTCCCGGGACAGGTCAGGATCCCTCCACTTT.

V and J are TRBV28 and TRBJ1-2; TRBD1 matches at 7 bases. Per the germline V gene, CDR1 is MDHEN and CDR2 is SYDVKM. J was trimmed by 7 bases and V by 3 bases; bases with no gene match: 8. This CDR3 contains 14 residues. DNA for the CDR3: TGTGCCAGCAGTTTCGGGGGACAGCGGGGTGGCTACACCTTC. This encodes CASSFGGQRGGYTF.

The rearrangement links TRBV7-9 to TRBJ2-7, with 9 bases matching TRBD1. This CDR3 comprises 16 residues. Per germline, CDR1 SEHNR and CDR2 FQNEAQ (reference sequence). Losses at the gene ends were 3 bases for V and 4 bases for J; bases not matched to a gene: 10. The CDR3, as DNA: TGTGCCAGCAGCTTCGGGACAGGGTTCTTCTCGTACGAGCAGTACTTC. Translation gives CASSFGTGFFSYEQYF.

This clonotype has only a few counts. V is TRBV27 and J is TRBJ1-4, with D maybe TRBD1 (5 bases). The germline gives CDR1 MNHEY, CDR2 SMNVEV (reference sequence). V was trimmed by 0 bases and J by 7 bases, leaving 9 bases between them. The CDR3 is made up of 14 amino acids. Here the CDR3 DNA reads TGTGCCAGCAGTTTATCTTGGGACGGTGAAAAACTGTTTTTT. Protein sequence: CASSLSWDGEKLFF.

This chain links TRBV5-5 with TRBJ2-4; 7 bases agree with TRBD2. V lost 4 bases, J lost 0 bases, and 7 bases stayed unmatched. CDR1 and CDR2 from the germline V gene are SGHKS and YYEKEE (reference sequence). This CDR3 is 16 amino acids long. The CDR3 DNA sequence: TGTGCCAGCAGCAATATAGCGGGTATAGCCAAAAACATTCAGTACTTC. Encoded protein: CASSNIAGIAKNIQYF.

Judged by abundance, this clonotype is medium-sized. The chain couples TRBV5-6 to TRBJ2-3; D gene uncertain. This CDR3 is built from 12 residues. The germline V and J ends were trimmed by 0 bases and 3 bases, with 2 bases remaining between them. CDR1 is SGHDT and CDR2 is YYEEEE in the germline V gene. This CDR3 is CASSLDTDTQYF. Written as DNA, the CDR3 is TGTGCCAGCAGCTTGGATACAGATACGCAGTATTTT. Using reference TRBV5-6 and TRBJ2-3 for the parts outside the CDR3, the full variable domain is DAGVTQSPTHLIKTRGQQVTLRCSPKSGHDTVSWYQQALGQGPQFIFQYYEEEERQRGNFPDRFSGHQFPNYSSELNVNALLLGDSALYLCASSLDTDTQYFGPGTRLTVL.

The chain links TRBV6-1 to TRBJ1-2; D might be TRBD1 (6 bases). V was clipped by 5 bases and J by 4 bases, with 8 bases between them. Germline V gene data show CDR1 as MNHNS and CDR2 as SASEGT. CDR3 length equals 12 residues. The CDR3, as DNA: TGTGCCAGCAGTCGAGGGGGCTATGGCTACACCTTC. Its protein is CASSRGGYGYTF.

CDR3 region: CSATQGQGALGGQPQHF. CDR3 sequence (DNA): TGCAGTGCAACCCAGGGACAGGGGGCGCTGGGGGGTCAGCCCCAGCATTTT. V and J are TRBV20-1 and TRBJ1-5; 12 positions agree with TRBD1. The CDR3 totals 17 residues. V shed 6 bases and J 6 bases; nucleotides not matched to a gene: 15. Germline V lookup: CDR1 DFQATT, CDR2 SNEGSKA (reference sequence).

The table lists this clonotype with a few counts. J is TRBJ1-4 and V is TRBV10-3; 9 bases are a match to TRBD1. With V trimmed by 6 bases and J by 6 bases, 5 bases remained unmatched. Germline CDR1 ENHRY, CDR2 SYGVKD. CDR3 length: 14 amino acids. The CDR3 is CAIRGTGMHEKLFF. CDR3 nucleotides: TGTGCCATCAGGGGGACAGGGATGCATGAAAAACTGTTTTTT.

This clonotype is deemed medium-sized (0.01 to 0.1%). The rearrangement joins TRBV10-3 to TRBJ2-7, with D possibly being TRBD1 or TRBD2 (5 bases each). The V end was cut by 6 bases, the J end by 6 bases, with 18 bases between. The CDR3 length is 14 residues. In germline, CDR1 is ENHRY, CDR2 SYGVKD. The CDR3 nucleotides read TGTGCCATCAGGAGGGACGGGCCGGCAAGCGAGCAGTACTTC. It codes for CAIRRDGPASEQYF.

By sample fraction, this clonotype is medium-sized. This chain joins TRBV2 and TRBJ2-3, with D perhaps matching TRBD2 (5 bases). The length of the CDR3 is 16 residues. CDR1 is SNHLY, CDR2 FYNNEI, per germline. V lost 6 bases, J lost 0 bases, and 16 bases lay in between. CDR3: CASRPTGGPSTDTQYF. DNA of the CDR3: TGTGCCAGCAGACCTACTGGCGGGCCTAGCACAGATACGCAGTATTTT.

The V gene is TRBV5-1, the J gene TRBJ2-4; perhaps TRBD2 as D (7 bases). This CDR3 spans 15 amino acids. Germline values: CDR1 SGHRS, CDR2 YFSETQ. V lost 5 bases and J 8 bases, leaving 20 bases between the germline ends. The CDR3 DNA is TGCGCCAGCAGGAGGGCGGGGGCGCCGGGGGACATTCAGTACTTC. This encodes CASRRAGAPGDIQYF.

The V gene is TRBV10-3, the J gene TRBJ1-4; D gene unclear. Germline loops: CDR1 ENHRY, CDR2 SYGVKD. The CDR3 is made up of 13 amino acids. The V end lost 10 bases, the J end lost 8 bases, and 17 bases lay between the germline ends. The CDR3 here is CATQWALDEKLFF. DNA for the CDR3: TGTGCCACCCAATGGGCCTTGGACGAAAAACTGTTTTTT.

This clonotype is medium-sized within its sample. This sequence joins TRBV30 and TRBJ2-4, with TRBD1 matching over 7 bases. V lost 3 bases and J lost 1; bases outside the gene matches: 3. The CDR3 covers 14 residues. Germline V gene data show CDR1 as GTSNPN and CDR2 as SVGIG (reference sequence). CDR3 in amino acids: CAWRTTGAKNIQYF. The CDR3 nucleotides are TGTGCCTGGAGGACGACAGGGGCCAAAAACATTCAGTACTTC.

The chain employs TRBV6-1 and TRBJ1-2, with D tentatively TRBD1 (5 bases). Germline-derived CDR1 and CDR2 are MNHNS and SASEGT. The CDR3 length is 14 residues. The V and J ends lost 6 bases and 2 bases respectively, with 13 bases between them. As DNA, the CDR3 is TGTGCCAGCAGCCCAGACAGTTGGAACTATGGCTACACCTTC. Residues: CASSPDSWNYGYTF.

This clonotype was detected once. V gene TRBV12-3 or TRBV12-4 combines with J gene TRBJ1-2; 7 bases fit TRBD1. CDR3 length: 14 residues. V lost 6 bases to trimming and J lost 5 bases; unmatched junction nucleotides: 9. CDR3: CASSSGGNSYGYTF. The CDR3 bases are TGTGCCAGCAGCTCAGGGGGGAACTCATATGGCTACACCTTC.

This chain joins TRBV11-2 and TRBJ1-6; tentatively, D is TRBD1 (5 bases). Germline assignment: CDR1 SGHAT and CDR2 FQNNGV. This CDR3 has 14 residues. Trimming stripped 0 bases from V and 11 bases from J, with 11 bases between. As DNA, the CDR3 is TGTGCCAGCAGCTTAGAAACGGGGGTGGCACCCCTCCACTTT. It translates to CASSLETGVAPLHF.

The rearrangement joins TRBV7-7 to TRBJ2-3; D is possibly TRBD1 (5 bases). V dropped 5 bases and J dropped 2 bases, with 11 bases sitting between them. CDR3 size: 14 residues. From germline, CDR1 is SSHAT and CDR2 FNYEAQ (reference sequence). CDR3 amino acids: CASSTGRATDTQYF. DNA of the CDR3: TGTGCCAGCAGCACCGGCAGGGCCACAGATACGCAGTATTTT.

V is TRBV18 and J is TRBJ1-1; TRBD1 agrees at 8 bases. With 6 bases clipped from V and 3 bases from J, the junction kept 6 bases outside the gene matches. The CDR3 length is 14 residues. The V gene's germline CDR1 is KGHSH and CDR2 LQKENI. This chain's CDR3 is CASSGQGGHTEAFF. The DNA of the CDR3 is TGTGCCAGCTCCGGACAGGGTGGGCACACTGAAGCTTTCTTT.